The clone carrying this T cell receptor beta chain was seen more than once but under ten times. What it recognizes is unknown. This specimen comes from a study of identical twins. The germline CDR1 and CDR2 sequences are LGHDT and YNNKEL (reference sequence). Between the trimmed V and J ends, which lost 0 bases and 8 bases, there was a span of 12 bases. The CDR3 runs to 14 residues. With template switching, a universal primer site was added, and the cDNA carried unique molecular identifiers. Each CDR3 protein gets one entry after TCRdb re-called the 5' RACE reads with MiXCR. The table lists 1.5 million to 2 million distinct CDR3 sequences, about 32% of them singletons. Study-wide points: Among beta out-of-frame sequences, excess sharing between twins appeared weaker. Zero-insertion findings could be partly confounded by invariant cells (MAIT and iNKT cells).

This clonotype was sampled from a newborn girl in good health. Sequenced material: cord blood. This chain joins TRBV3-1 and TRBJ2-3, with D unresolved. CDR3 loop: CASSQDPLPGTQYF. CDR3 sequence (DNA): TGTGCCAGCAGCCAAGATCCCCTACCTGGTACGCAGTATTTT.